The 13 T cell receptor beta chains reported below all come from one sample, sequenced in a study of OX40 agonist ivuxolimab in advanced cancers. Assay: immunoSEQ multiplex PCR; the TCRdb copy retains only in-frame clones and omits some. Altogether fewer than 100,000 clones are present, approximately 80% being singletons, with the ten largest covering around 0.48%. Sequenced material: CD4+ or CD8+ T cells sorted from blood, taken in a trial of the OX40 agonist ivuxolimab. Receptors were obtained from an adult with an advanced solid tumor such as melanoma, head and neck, liver or kidney cancer.

The chain links TRBV7-2 to TRBJ2-2; D is possibly TRBD1 (7 bases). Germline loops: CDR1 SGHTA, CDR2 FQGNSA. This CDR3 region has 13 residues. The V and J ends lost 5 bases and 7 bases respectively, with 11 bases between them. The CDR3 DNA is TGTGCCAGCAGCCCCCAGGGGGGCGGGGAGCTGTTTTTT. Residues: CASSPQGGGELFF.

The gene calls are TRBV7-3 and TRBJ2-1, with a weak D call TRBD2 (5 bases). Trimming took 6 bases from V and 9 from J, leaving 18 bases between them. CDR3 length: 14 amino acids. Per the germline V gene, CDR1 is SGHTA and CDR2 is FQGTGA. Written as DNA, the CDR3 is TGTGCCAGCAGTACCGGCCTCCAAGGGAGTGAGCAGTTCTTC. It is translated as CASSTGLQGSEQFF.

CDR3 in DNA: TGTGCCAGTAGGAACAGGGGAACGGAAGGCTACACCTTC. Amino acid sequence: CASRNRGTEGYTF. The chain is built from TRBV19 and TRBJ1-2, with TRBD1 matching 7 bases. Trimming took 6 bases from V and 8 from J; bases not matched to a gene: 9. This CDR3 has 13 amino acids. From germline, CDR1 is LNHDA and CDR2 SQIVND (reference sequence).

The chain recombines TRBV2 with TRBJ2-7; 12 bases agree with TRBD2. The V segment lost 6 bases and the J segment 6 bases; nucleotides outside the gene matches: 6. The CDR3 sequence is 14 residues long. Germline values: CDR1 SNHLY, CDR2 FYNNEI. The CDR3 sequence: CASRLAGGPGEQYF. The CDR3, as DNA: TGTGCCAGCAGGCTAGCGGGAGGGCCTGGCGAGCAGTACTTC.

V usage is TRBV2 and J usage is TRBJ1-1; D is uncertain. Germline CDR1 reads SNHLY; CDR2 reads FYNNEI. The CDR3 has 14 residues. The V end was cut by 5 bases, the J end by 0 bases, with 10 bases between. The CDR3 DNA follows: TGTGCCAGCAGTTACCGGAACATGAACACTGAAGCTTTCTTT. This codes for CASSYRNMNTEAFF.

Here the CDR3 reads CASSAGGRSGTYNEQFF. Written as DNA, the CDR3 is TGTGCCAGCAGCGCTGGGGGACGTAGCGGGACGTACAATGAGCAGTTCTTC. The V call is TRBV9, the J call TRBJ2-1, with 8 nucleotides matching TRBD2. CDR3 length equals 17 residues. CDR1 and CDR2 (germline): SGDLS, YYNGEE. Trimming removed 3 bases from V and 4 bases from J; junction bases left unmatched: 12.

The chain couples TRBV28 to TRBJ2-5, with a weak D call TRBD1 (6 bases). Germline CDR1 MDHEN, CDR2 SYDVKM. The CDR3 covers 16 residues. V was cut by 6 bases and J by 0 bases, with 17 bases left in between. CDR3 amino acids: CASRNAGAVNQETQYF. CDR3 coding DNA: TGTGCCAGCAGGAACGCAGGGGCGGTTAACCAAGAGACCCAGTACTTC.

The table lists this clone with a few counts. The J gene is TRBJ2-7, the V gene TRBV7-2; D is unresolved. Germline V gene sequence: CDR1 SGHTA, CDR2 FQGNSA. The CDR3 is 12 amino acids. V shed 5 bases and J shed 6 bases, with 11 bases lying between them. The CDR3 bases are TGTGCCAGCAGCCCCAGTGGGGTCGAGCAGTACGTC. Its protein product is CASSPSGVEQYV.

This rearrangement joins TRBV18 to TRBJ1-1; a possible D gene is TRBD1 (5 bases). Trimming removed 2 bases at V and 1 base at J, with 14 bases between. Germline-derived CDR1 and CDR2 are KGHSH and LQKENI. The CDR3 covers 16 residues. As DNA, the CDR3 is TGTGCCAGCTCACCATATATGGGGACCTCGAACACTGAAGCTTTCTTT. This codes for CASSPYMGTSNTEAFF.

The V gene is TRBV5-6, the J gene TRBJ1-2, with 7 bases identical to TRBD1. V gave up 1 base and J gave up 0 bases; unmatched junction bases: 3. Per the germline V gene, CDR1 is SGHDT and CDR2 is YYEEEE. The CDR3 spans 15 residues. CDR3 protein: CASSLPQGANYGYTF. In DNA, the CDR3 is TGTGCCAGCAGCTTGCCCCAGGGGGCTAACTATGGCTACACCTTC.

The rearrangement links TRBV7-8 to TRBJ2-5; D is possibly TRBD1 (6 bases). The CDR3 sequence is 15 residues long. V was shortened by 1 base and J by 4 bases, with 13 bases between the two germline ends. Germline V gene sequence: CDR1 SGHVS, CDR2 FQNEAQ. For the CDR3, the DNA is TGTGCCAGCAGCTTAGTAGGGGGAATAGTAGAGACCCAGTACTTC. The encoded protein is CASSLVGGIVETQYF.

This chain joins TRBV7-2 and TRBJ1-1; possible D gene TRBD1, 5 bases. The CDR3 length is 14 residues. In germline, CDR1 is SGHTA, CDR2 FQGNSA. V dropped 2 bases and J dropped 4 bases, with 11 bases sitting between them. As DNA, the CDR3 is TGTGCCAGCAGCTTACGGGAAAGGGGCACTGAAGCTTTCTTT. Amino acids: CASSLRERGTEAFF.

This clone was seen just once. V and J are TRBV30 and TRBJ1-1, with D possibly matching TRBD1 (5 bases). This CDR3 has 13 amino acids. Per the germline V gene, CDR1 is GTSNPN and CDR2 is SVGIG (reference sequence). Trimming cost V 5 bases and J 2 bases, with 12 bases left between them. The chain's CDR3 is CAWEMQGNTEAFF. CDR3 DNA sequence: TGTGCCTGGGAAATGCAGGGAAACACTGAAGCTTTCTTT.